Below are 32 T cell receptor beta chains sequenced from a single sample in a study of T cell responses to AZD1222 COVID-19 vaccine. Sequencing was performed with immunoSEQ multiplex PCR; in TCRdb, only in-frame clones are kept and a portion is missing. The sample lists 120,000 or so clones; 81% were seen once. The source was peripheral blood, collected on day 0 of AZD1222 vaccination. These receptors all stem from an adult in good health.

The chain recombines TRBV5-1 with TRBJ1-2; D not resolved. The length of the CDR3 is 14 residues. The V gene's germline CDR1 is SGHRS and CDR2 YFSETQ. V lost 5 bases, J lost 4 bases, and 15 bases lay in between. The CDR3 DNA is TGCGCCAGCAGGTATGGCGAGGCAGTCTATGGCTACACCTTC. Protein product: CASRYGEAVYGYTF.

A single count supports this clone. The gene calls are TRBV19 and TRBJ1-1; 7 bases agree with TRBD1. Germline V CDR1 and CDR2: LNHDA, SQIVND (reference sequence). CDR3 length equals 15 residues. V was pared by 7 bases and J by 1 base, with 9 bases of the junction left unmatched. The CDR3 here is CASIRRGGGNTEAFF. The CDR3 DNA reads TGTGCCAGTATTCGGAGAGGGGGCGGGAACACTGAAGCTTTCTTT.

The rearrangement joins TRBV5-1 to TRBJ1-1; D may be TRBD1 (5 bases). Trimming took off 0 bases at V and 1 base at J, with 7 bases between the two ends. CDR3 length: 14 residues. From germline, CDR1 is SGHRS and CDR2 YFSETQ. The DNA of the CDR3 is TGCGCCAGCAGCTTGGAAAGGGGGAACACTGAAGCTTTCTTT. As protein: CASSLERGNTEAFF.

The rearrangement joins TRBV5-1 to TRBJ2-3, with D perhaps given as TRBD1 or TRBD2 (5 bases each). Germline CDR1 and CDR2: SGHRS and YFSETQ. The CDR3 is 18 amino acids. V was trimmed by 1 base and J by 1 base, leaving 19 bases between them. The CDR3 region is CASSLSQGVARGTDTQYF. DNA for the CDR3: TGCGCCAGCAGCTTGTCGCAGGGCGTAGCGAGGGGCACAGATACGCAGTATTTT.

The chain joins TRBV7-9 to TRBJ2-3, with 10 bases matching TRBD2. With V trimmed by 6 bases and J by 1 base, 7 bases remained unmatched. Looked up from germline, CDR1 is SEHNR and CDR2 is FQNEAQ (reference sequence). The CDR3 totals 16 residues. CDR3 DNA sequence: TGTGCCAGCAGAGGGATAGCGGGGGGTCGCACAGATACGCAGTATTTT. It specifies CASRGIAGGRTDTQYF.

This chain uses TRBV29-1 with TRBJ2-1; D assignment may be TRBD1 or TRBD2 (5 bases each). Between the trimmed V and J ends, which lost 7 bases and 9 bases, there was a span of 22 bases. Germline CDR1 reads SQVTM; CDR2 reads ANQGSEA. The CDR3 runs 14 residues. CDR3 coding DNA: TGCAGCGCCCGACCGACAGTGGCGGGCGGTGAGCAGTTCTTC. Translated, it gives CSARPTVAGGEQFF.

V and J are TRBV7-2 and TRBJ2-7; 8 positions agree with TRBD1. The CDR3 extends over 13 amino acids. Germline-derived CDR1 and CDR2 are SGHTA and FQGNSA. V gave up 1 base and J gave up 6 bases; unmatched junction bases: 2. The CDR3 coding sequence is TGTGCCAGCAGCTTAGTGACAGGGGCCGAGCAGTACTTC. Its protein product is CASSLVTGAEQYF. Variable domain in full (rest from reference TRBV7-2 and TRBJ2-7): GAGVSQSPSNKVTEKGKDVELRCDPISGHTALYWYRQSLGQGLEFLIYFQGNSAPDKSGLPSDRFSAERTGGSVSTLTIQRTQQEDSAVYLCASSLVTGAEQYFGPGTRLTVT.

V and J are TRBV7-5 and TRBJ1-6. TRBV7-5 is labeled a pseudogene. The CDR3 covers 15 residues. This CDR3 reads CVRRDPRVLGSPLHF. In nucleotides, the CDR3 is TGTGTCAGAAGGGACCCGAGGGTGTTAGGGTCACCCCTCCACTTT.

This chain connects TRBV5-4 to TRBJ2-5, with D possibly being TRBD2 (5 bases). V was pared by 0 bases and J by 2 bases, with 8 bases between. CDR1 is SGHNT, CDR2 YYREEE, per germline (reference sequence). CDR3 length: 14 amino acids. CDR3 amino acids: CASSLGGGQETQYF. The CDR3, as DNA: TGTGCCAGCAGCTTGGGAGGCGGGCAAGAGACCCAGTACTTC.

The CDR3 loop reads CASSQESGSTEAFF. Written as DNA, the CDR3 is TGCGCCAGCAGCCAGGAGTCGGGGAGCACTGAAGCTTTCTTT. This chain joins TRBV4-3 and TRBJ1-1; D gene unclear. The CDR3 has 14 amino acids. The germline gives CDR1 LGHNA, CDR2 YSLEER. Trimming stripped 3 bases from V and 4 bases from J, with 12 bases between.

V and J are TRBV14 and TRBJ2-5; D unresolved. Germline-derived CDR1 and CDR2 are SGHDN and FVKESK. The CDR3 covers 12 residues. Trimming stripped 2 bases from V and 7 bases from J, with 8 bases between. The CDR3, as DNA: TGTGCCAGCAGCCAAAAGAGGAGGACCCAGTACTTC. This codes for CASSQKRRTQYF.

The chain carries TRBV28 and TRBJ2-3, with D perhaps being TRBD1 or TRBD2 (6 bases each). This CDR3 region has 13 residues. The V end lost 10 bases, the J end lost 3 bases, and 14 bases lay between the germline ends. Germline values: CDR1 MDHEN, CDR2 SYDVKM. The CDR3 loop is CATGGGATDTQYF. The CDR3, as DNA: TGTGCCACTGGAGGGGGTGCGACAGATACGCAGTATTTT.

CDR3 nucleotides: TGTGCCAGCTCCTTCTCCCGGGACAGCAATTCACCCCTCCACTTT. Its translation is CASSFSRDSNSPLHF. V is TRBV18 and J is TRBJ1-6, with TRBD1 matching 7 bases. The J segment lost 7 bases and the V segment lost 6 bases, leaving 9 bases of the junction unmatched. The CDR3 runs 15 residues. Germline V lookup: CDR1 KGHSH, CDR2 LQKENI.

The chain combines TRBV6-5 with TRBJ2-1, with D tentatively TRBD2 (6 bases). The CDR3 is 15 residues long. V was shortened by 5 bases and J by 8 bases, with 19 bases between the two germline ends. The germline gives CDR1 MNHEY, CDR2 SVGAGI. DNA of the CDR3: TGTGCCAGCAGTATCCCTCGGCAGGGAGGATATGAGCAGTTCTTC. Translated: CASSIPRQGGYEQFF.

The J gene is TRBJ2-7, the V gene TRBV24-1, with D unclear. The V gene's germline CDR1 is KGHDR and CDR2 SFDVKD. The CDR3 totals 9 residues. V lost 9 bases, J lost 8 bases, and 7 bases lay in between. The CDR3 protein is CATLSQQYF. In DNA form, the CDR3 reads TGTGCCACCCTCAGCCAGCAGTACTTC.

V gene TRBV18 combines with J gene TRBJ1-1; D not resolved. V lost 6 bases, J lost 0 bases, and 11 bases lay in between. Germline V gives CDR1 KGHSH, CDR2 LQKENI. CDR3 length: 14 residues. The CDR3, as DNA: TGTGCCAGCTCCCCTAGACGGGTGAACACTGAAGCTTTCTTT. This translates into CASSPRRVNTEAFF.

The chain links TRBV4-3 to TRBJ1-5; D gene uncertain. The CDR3 covers 13 residues. The V end was cut by 0 bases, the J end by 7 bases, with 7 bases between. Germline V gives CDR1 LGHNA, CDR2 YSLEER. The CDR3: CASSQDRGQPQHF. The CDR3 DNA reads as TGCGCCAGCAGCCAAGACAGAGGGCAGCCCCAGCATTTT.

The rearrangement links TRBV9 to TRBJ2-1, with no clear D. The V end lost 4 bases, the J end lost 7 bases, and 12 bases lay between the germline ends. The germline V gene has CDR1 SGDLS and CDR2 YYNGEE. The CDR3 is 13 residues long. Here the CDR3 reads CASSFLNGNEQFF. CDR3 DNA sequence: TGTGCCAGCAGCTTCCTGAATGGGAATGAGCAGTTCTTC.

V gene TRBV28 combines with J gene TRBJ1-6, with 7 bases matching TRBD1. The CDR3 loop spans 15 amino acids. CDR1 MDHEN and CDR2 SYDVKM come from the germline V gene. V lost 6 bases to trimming and J lost 6 bases; unmatched junction nucleotides: 8. The CDR3 here is CASRATGEANSPLHF. CDR3 nucleotides: TGTGCCAGCAGGGCTACAGGGGAGGCTAATTCACCCCTCCACTTT.

This chain links TRBV5-1 with TRBJ2-5, with TRBD1 as a possible D gene (7 bases). V was pared by 7 bases and J by 5 bases, with 12 bases between. The germline V gene has CDR1 SGHRS and CDR2 YFSETQ. This CDR3 has 12 residues. The DNA of the CDR3 is TGCGCCAGCTCTTCAGGGGGGGAGACCCAGTACTTC. It is translated as CASSSGGETQYF.

The chain uses TRBV27 and TRBJ1-1; possibly TRBD1 for D (6 bases). CDR1 and CDR2 from the germline V gene are MNHEY and SMNVEV (reference sequence). The CDR3 totals 13 residues. The germline V and J ends were trimmed by 5 bases and 1 base, with 8 bases remaining between them. Here the CDR3 reads CASSDRSNTEAFF. The CDR3, as DNA: TGTGCCAGCAGTGACAGGTCGAACACTGAAGCTTTCTTT.

V and J are TRBV7-9 and TRBJ2-5; possibly TRBD2 for D (5 bases). Trimming removed 6 bases from V and 2 bases from J, with 22 bases in between. The germline CDR1 and CDR2 sequences are SEHNR and FQNEAQ (reference sequence). The CDR3 contains 17 residues. This chain's CDR3 is CASRPSAASGRQETQYF. As DNA, the CDR3 is TGTGCCAGCAGACCCAGCGCCGCAAGCGGTCGACAAGAGACCCAGTACTTC.

This chain connects TRBV5-1 to TRBJ1-1; a possible D gene is TRBD1 (6 bases). With 0 bases removed from V and 0 bases from J, the gap between germline ends came to 12 bases. Germline assignment: CDR1 SGHRS and CDR2 YFSETQ. The CDR3 spans 16 residues. CDR3 bases: TGCGCCAGCAGCTTGGACGGGGGCCGGGTGAACACTGAAGCTTTCTTT. It translates to CASSLDGGRVNTEAFF. Together with reference TRBV5-1 and TRBJ1-1, the CDR3 gives the full variable domain: KAGVTQTPRYLIKTRGQQVTLSCSPISGHRSVSWYQQTPGQGLQFLFEYFSETQRNKGNFPGRFSGRQFSNSRSEMNVSTLELGDSALYLCASSLDGGRVNTEAFFGQGTRLTVV.

The chain recombines TRBV27 with TRBJ1-3; 7 bases fit TRBD1. The CDR3 contains 16 residues. Germline CDR1 is MNHEY and CDR2 is SMNVEV (reference sequence). The V and J ends lost 7 bases and 4 bases, in that order; junction bases with no gene match: 13. CDR3 coding DNA: TGTGCCAGCACCACCTTCCTCAGGGGGAGCGGAAACACCATATATTTT. Its translation is CASTTFLRGSGNTIYF.

The CDR3 region is CSALTNTEAFF. CDR3 in DNA: TGCAGTGCTCTCACGAACACTGAAGCTTTCTTT. V usage is TRBV20-1 and J usage is TRBJ1-1; D call uncertain. Germline V gene data show CDR1 as DFQATT and CDR2 as SNEGSKA (reference sequence). Trimming took off 5 bases at V and 1 base at J, with 5 bases between the two ends. This CDR3 spans 11 amino acids.

V and J are TRBV9 and TRBJ2-1; 7 bases agree with TRBD1. Per germline, CDR1 SGDLS and CDR2 YYNGEE. J gave up 1 base and V 1 base, and 8 bases lay outside the gene matches. The CDR3 is made up of 17 amino acids. CDR3 sequence reads: CASSVRGQAGSYNEQFF. CDR3 coding DNA: TGTGCCAGCAGCGTACGTGGACAGGCCGGGTCCTACAATGAGCAGTTCTTC.

The chain joins TRBV6-2 or TRBV6-3 to TRBJ1-1; D is undetermined. This CDR3 contains 13 residues. The V gene's germline CDR1 is MNHEY and CDR2 SVGEGT. Trimming left V 1 base short and J 1 base short, with 4 bases between. The chain's CDR3 is CASSYYANTEAFF. In DNA form, the CDR3 reads TGTGCCAGCAGTTACTATGCGAACACTGAAGCTTTCTTT.

This chain uses TRBV7-2 with TRBJ1-1, with D possibly being TRBD1 (5 bases). Germline V lookup: CDR1 SGHTA, CDR2 FQGNSA. This CDR3 comprises 15 residues. V was shortened by 3 bases and J by 3 bases, with 14 bases between the two germline ends. The CDR3 reads CASSLYQGGDTEAFF. The CDR3 DNA reads as TGTGCCAGCAGCTTGTACCAGGGCGGGGACACTGAAGCTTTCTTT.

The chain has TRBV7-8 and TRBJ1-1; 8 bases agree with TRBD1. With V trimmed by 2 bases and J by 6 bases, 8 bases remained unmatched. Germline CDR1 is SGHVS and CDR2 is FQNEAQ. The CDR3 is 15 amino acids. The CDR3 protein is CASSLYYDRGSEAFF. DNA for the CDR3: TGTGCCAGCAGCTTATACTACGACAGGGGCTCTGAAGCTTTCTTT.

V is TRBV28 and J is TRBJ2-1; possible D gene TRBD2, 5 bases. Per the germline V gene, CDR1 is MDHEN and CDR2 is SYDVKM. V was clipped by 3 bases and J by 3 bases, with 15 bases between them. CDR3 length equals 16 residues. The CDR3 DNA follows: TGTGCCAGCAGTTTCCCCGGGAAGGGTGGCTACAATGAGCAGTTCTTC. Its protein product is CASSFPGKGGYNEQFF.

A note on this clone: At one of its ends the junction is not consistent with the germline gene, which may arise from a read error. The chain recombines TRBV6-2 or TRBV6-3 with TRBJ1-2, with D perhaps matching TRBD1 (5 bases). The CDR3 is made up of 12 amino acids. The germline gives CDR1 MNHEY, CDR2 SVGEGT. CDR3 nucleotides: TGTGCCAGCAGTCCAAACTCGGGGCTCAAACACTTC. Translation: CASSPNSGLKHF.

The chain joins TRBV12-5 to TRBJ2-5; unclear D gene. The CDR3 runs to 13 residues. Looked up from germline, CDR1 is LGHNT and CDR2 is FRNRAP. Trimming left V 1 base short and J 4 bases short, with 7 bases between. The chain's CDR3 is CASGLGSSETQYF. Here the CDR3 DNA reads TGTGCTAGTGGTTTGGGCAGTTCAGAGACCCAGTACTTC.